This T cell receptor (beta chain) was retrieved from a study of Graves' ophthalmopathy and Graves' hyperthyroidism. Study-wide background: Peripheral blood (taken before any treatment) was collected at initial diagnosis.

TCR beta CDR3 regions were amplified from RNA transcripts. First-round RT-PCR with HTBI primers preceded a second-round multiplex PCR. In TCRdb, the multiplex PCR reads were re-called with MiXCR into one record per CDR3 protein. The sample records a few hundred thousand distinct CDR3 sequences, around 20% being singletons. Germline CDR1 and CDR2: SGHVS and FQNEAQ. This CDR3 is 15 amino acids long. V lost 5 bases, J lost 1 base, and 14 bases lay in between. Each hyperthyroidism patient was newly diagnosed, with under 2 months' duration, and aged 18 to 65. Establishment of the diagnosis relied upon clinical symptoms, serum thyroxine, TRAb, thyroid ultrasound and orbital computed tomography. Study outcomes and limitations: The model predicted ophthalmopathy progression with about 69% sensitivity and approximately 72% specificity.

This clonotype was seen many times. Its specificity is unknown. The V gene is TRBV7-8, the J gene TRBJ1-1; weak D call: TRBD1 (6 bases). The sequence came from a woman younger than 35 with stable Graves' hyperthyroidism. The sample comprised peripheral blood. CDR3: CASSRARTANTEAFF. DNA of the CDR3: TGTGCCAGCAGCCGAGCTCGGACAGCGAACACTGAAGCTTTCTTT.